This TCR beta chain is drawn from a study of vaccination effects on CD4 cells after COVID-19 (dated by TCRdb to between 2021 and 2024). Study-wide context: In the ViraFEST assay, PBMC were stimulated with viral peptide pools, and TCR sequencing was then used to find antigen-specific CD4+ T cell clonotypes based on their expansion. Across the study, the median time from the second dose to post-vaccine sampling was 72 days (range 14 to 241). Around 2.1 million PBMC per well were cultured with 10 ug/ml peptides in IMDM containing around 4.6% human AB serum, approximately 10 IU/ml IL-2 and gentamicin. SARS-CoV-2 spike-specific CD4+ TCR repertoires were compared before and after mRNA vaccination in COVID-19 convalescent patients and in infection-naive vaccine recipients. The full study included approximately nine COVID-19 convalescent patients and several SARS-CoV-2-naive healthy vaccine recipients. The Oncomine TCR Beta short-read assay on an Illumina iSeq 100 was used to sequence cultures from other donors in the study.

After around ten days of culture, CD4+ T cells were isolated with the EasySep CD4+ T cell isolation kit. Each participant received two doses of an mRNA SARS-CoV-2 vaccine, either BNT162b2 or mRNA-1273. The absence of prior SARS-CoV-2 infection in healthy vaccine recipients was confirmed by negative nucleocapsid antibodies before and after vaccination. On days 3 and 7, half of the culture medium was replaced with fresh IL-2-containing medium. Each peptide stimulation condition was cultured in triplicate wells unless otherwise noted. Using Ficoll-Paque Plus gradient centrifugation, PBMC were separated from whole blood and then either used fresh or cryopreserved at -140C. The QIAamp micro DNA kit was used to extract genomic DNA from the cultured CD4+ T cells. Turning to this clone: What antigen it recognizes has not been identified. Per-nucleotide qualities are absent, and no much larger clonotype sits a single base away.

V is clipped by 6 bases and J by 6 bases, and the sequence between their germline boundaries is 11 bases long. The germline V gene sets CDR1 to SNHLY and CDR2 to FYNNEI. Taken from cysteine to phenylalanine, the CDR3 has 12 residues. Here the CDR3 DNA is all that survives: 36 bases in frame from base 1. Libraries came from the immunoSEQ multiplex PCR assay. DNA from the cultured, isolated CD4+ T cells was subjected to TCR beta CDR3 sequencing. For the original study's pipeline: Non-productive TCR sequences were discarded, and reads were trimmed to the CDR3 region, with only CDR3s of 7 or more amino acids retained. Antigen-specific clonotypes were identified using the MANAFEST web app by comparison of expansion in peptide wells against reference cultures. To count as positive, a clone had to show expansion at FDR<0.05 compared with the reference and with all other wells, an odds ratio above 5, and a frequency above 0.1% in two replicate wells. A clonotype was defined as cross-reactive if the clonotype was significantly expanded both in SARS-CoV-2 spike wells and in at least one common cold coronavirus spike condition. Using the stringdist R package, CDR3 similarity was measured by Levenshtein distance, and unrooted trees were constructed with ape in R 3.6.1. The table comes from immuneACCESS by way of TCRdb, which keeps in-frame sequences with V and J called. Part of the clones is missing from these tables; in studies checked, under half for an unresolved V gene and the rest for unknown reasons. V, J and clone size reflect that table, while D and trimming were determined from the DNA. The sample yields around 66,000 clones; around two thirds were counted once. 2% to 2.5% of the sample rests with the top ten.

Study-wide conclusions, independent of this receptor: Both infection-induced and vaccine-induced clones contracted markedly at late post-vaccination timepoints, which is consistent with waning T cell responses. The study was limited by a small number of convalescent patients, and early post-infection timepoints were lacking. Among healthy vaccine recipients, nearly all vaccine-induced clones were SARS-CoV-2 mono-reactive, and only 1 of 255 was cross-reactive with common cold coronaviruses.

In this chain, TRBV2 is recombined with TRBJ2-5; no D gene can be assigned with confidence. The origin of this receptor is a human donor who received a COVID-19 vaccine. The specimen comprised CD4+ T cells from PBMCs cultured without peptide, sampled after COVID-19 vaccination. CDR3 reads: CASSPIRQTQYF. The DNA sequence is TGTGCCAGCAGCCCAATTAGGCAGACCCAGTACTTC.